Below are 7 T cell receptor beta chains sequenced from a single sample in a study of cytomegalovirus exposure and HLA in healthy donors. The PCR was carried out with 60 Vbeta primers and 13 Jbeta primers. TCRdb's copy holds only in-frame clones and misses some; the assay was immunoSEQ multiplex PCR. The table for this sample gives approximately 71,000 clones. The sequenced sample consisted of PBMCs. These receptors originate from a female donor in good health and CMV-seropositive.

V is TRBV18 and J is TRBJ2-7; no firm D call. Trimming cost V 4 bases and J 6 bases, with 7 bases left between them. This CDR3 comprises 11 residues. CDR1 is KGHSH, CDR2 LQKENI, per germline. Here the CDR3 reads CASSLIPEQYF. In nucleotides, the CDR3 is TGTGCCAGCTCACTCATCCCCGAGCAGTACTTC.

V is TRBV29-1 and J is TRBJ1-1; unclear D gene. The V gene's germline CDR1 is SQVTM and CDR2 ANQGSEA. Trimming removed 7 bases at V and 1 base at J, with 13 bases between. The CDR3 loop spans 13 amino acids. In DNA form, the CDR3 reads TGCAGCGCTGTCCCACAGCCGAACACTGAAGCTTTCTTT. Protein product: CSAVPQPNTEAFF.

The rearrangement uses TRBV28 and TRBJ1-2, with D possibly matching TRBD1 (5 bases). Per germline, CDR1 MDHEN and CDR2 SYDVKM. Trimming removed 3 bases from V and 11 bases from J, with 13 bases in between. The CDR3 consists of 12 residues. The CDR3: CASSFLQGSYTF. CDR3 DNA: TGTGCCAGCAGTTTTCTGCAGGGATCATACACCTTC.

The rearrangement joins TRBV6-5 to TRBJ2-2; D gene ambiguous. Germline V CDR1 and CDR2: MNHEY, SVGAGI. Trimming cost V 0 bases and J 14 bases, with 16 bases left between them. The CDR3 runs to 14 residues. The CDR3 sequence: CASSYSTQLLGLFF. Here the CDR3 DNA reads TGTGCCAGCAGTTACTCGACACAGCTTTTAGGACTGTTTTTT.

The chain couples TRBV19 to TRBJ2-2; TRBD1 might be the D (6 bases). Germline V CDR1 and CDR2: LNHDA, SQIVND (reference sequence). CDR3 size: 13 residues. The ends were cut back, 6 bases at V and 7 bases at J, with 12 bases in the middle. Written as DNA, the CDR3 is TGTGCCAGTAGGGCAGGGGTTTACGGGGAGCTGTTTTTT. It encodes CASRAGVYGELFF.

The chain links TRBV11-3 to TRBJ2-7; a possible D gene is TRBD1 (6 bases). The V gene's germline CDR1 is SGHNT and CDR2 YENEEA. The CDR3 is 16 amino acids. V was clipped by 1 base and J by 4 bases, with 17 bases between them. CDR3 DNA sequence: TGTGCCAGCAGCTTAGGGGTAACAGGGACGGCGTACGAGCAGTACTTC. Protein product: CASSLGVTGTAYEQYF. The complete variable domain, with remaining parts taken from reference TRBV11-3 and TRBJ2-7, reads EAGVVQSPRYKIIEKKQPVAFWCNPISGHNTLYWYLQNLGQGPELLIRYENEEAVDDSQLPKDRFSAERLKGVDSTLKIQPAELGDSAVYLCASSLGVTGTAYEQYFGPGTRLTVT.

The rearrangement joins TRBV5-1 to TRBJ1-1; D gene unclear. Germline V gene lookup returns CDR1 SGHRS and CDR2 YFSETQ. The CDR3 spans 13 residues. V lost 4 bases, J lost 0 bases, and 7 bases lay in between. CDR3 amino acids: CASSDQLNTEAFF. As DNA, the CDR3 is TGCGCCAGCAGCGATCAGTTGAACACTGAAGCTTTCTTT.